This T cell receptor (beta chain) was sequenced in a study of cytomegalovirus exposure and HLA in healthy donors. A multiplex PCR was run with 60 Vbeta primers and 13 Jbeta primers. Only in-frame clones appear in the TCRdb table, and some are missing; sequencing was by immunoSEQ multiplex PCR. The data contain about 110,000 clones, 86% of them seen just once; the ten biggest clones take up about 1.8%. This CDR3 contains 17 residues. Germline V gene data show CDR1 as SNHLY and CDR2 as FYNNEI. V dropped 5 bases and J dropped 0 bases, with 19 bases sitting between them. Concerning this clone itself: The conserved final phenylalanine or tryptophan is absent from the CDR3, which likely points to a read error.

What was sequenced was PBMCs. This clonotype was obtained from a man between 35 and 55 years old in good health and CMV-seronegative. The chain employs TRBV2 and TRBJ1-1; D ambiguous. CDR3 coding DNA: TGTGCCAGCAGTCCCCCCGGGAGGGTGGAAATGAACACTGAAGCTTTCCTT. It codes for CASSPPGRVEMNTEAFL.